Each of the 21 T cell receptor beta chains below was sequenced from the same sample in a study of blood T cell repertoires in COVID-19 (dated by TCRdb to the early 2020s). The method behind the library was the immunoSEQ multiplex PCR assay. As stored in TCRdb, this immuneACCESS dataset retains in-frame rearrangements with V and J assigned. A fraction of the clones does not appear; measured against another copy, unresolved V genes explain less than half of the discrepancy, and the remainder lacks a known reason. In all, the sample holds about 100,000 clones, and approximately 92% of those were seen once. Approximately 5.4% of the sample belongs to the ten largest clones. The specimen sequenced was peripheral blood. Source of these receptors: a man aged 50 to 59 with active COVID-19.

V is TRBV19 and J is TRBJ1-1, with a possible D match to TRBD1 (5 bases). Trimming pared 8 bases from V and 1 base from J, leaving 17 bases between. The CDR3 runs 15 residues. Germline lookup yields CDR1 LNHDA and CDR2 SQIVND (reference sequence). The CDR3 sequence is CASEGRVGGNTEAFF. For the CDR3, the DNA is TGTGCCAGTGAGGGGAGGGTTGGAGGGAACACTGAAGCTTTCTTT.

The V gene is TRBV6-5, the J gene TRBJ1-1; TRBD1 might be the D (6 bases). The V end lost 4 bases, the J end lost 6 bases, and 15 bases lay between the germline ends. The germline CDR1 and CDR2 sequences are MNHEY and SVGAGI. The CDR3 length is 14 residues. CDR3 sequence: CASSSNREGAEAFF. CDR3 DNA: TGTGCCAGCAGTTCAAACAGGGAAGGTGCTGAAGCTTTCTTT.

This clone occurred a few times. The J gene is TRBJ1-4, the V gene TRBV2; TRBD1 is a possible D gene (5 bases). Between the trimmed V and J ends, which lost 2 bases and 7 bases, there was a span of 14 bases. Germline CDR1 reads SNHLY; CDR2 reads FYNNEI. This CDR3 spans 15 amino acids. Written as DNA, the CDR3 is TGTGCCAGCAGTGAACGGGCGCTAAGGGGTGAAAAACTGTTTTTT. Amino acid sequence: CASSERALRGEKLFF.

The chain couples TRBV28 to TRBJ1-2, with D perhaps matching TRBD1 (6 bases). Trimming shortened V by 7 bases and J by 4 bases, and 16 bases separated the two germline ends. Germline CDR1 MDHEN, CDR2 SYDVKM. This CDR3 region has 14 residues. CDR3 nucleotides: TGTGCCAGCATTGGGGGGGCTGGGGTCTATGGCTACACCTTC. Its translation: CASIGGAGVYGYTF.

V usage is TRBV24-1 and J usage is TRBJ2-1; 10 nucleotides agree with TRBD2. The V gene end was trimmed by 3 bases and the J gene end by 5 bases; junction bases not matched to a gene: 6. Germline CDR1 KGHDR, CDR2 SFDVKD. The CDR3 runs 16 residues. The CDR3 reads CATSDASSGRHNEQFF. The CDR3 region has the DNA TGTGCCACCAGTGATGCATCTAGCGGGAGACACAATGAGCAGTTCTTC.

CDR3 DNA: TGTGCCAGCAGTCCGCCGACAAAGACTAGCGGGTACCTTAACACCGGGGAGCTGTTTTTT. This gives the protein CASSPPTKTSGYLNTGELFF. The chain employs TRBV5-4 and TRBJ2-2; 10 bases fit TRBD2. Germline CDR1 and CDR2: SGHNT and YYREEE (reference sequence). The CDR3 is 20 residues long. V shed 5 bases, J shed 2 bases, and the junction held 18 bases outside the gene matches.

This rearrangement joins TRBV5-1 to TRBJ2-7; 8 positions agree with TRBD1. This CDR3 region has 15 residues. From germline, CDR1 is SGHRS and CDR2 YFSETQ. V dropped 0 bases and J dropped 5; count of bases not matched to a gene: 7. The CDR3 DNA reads TGCGCCAGCAGCTTGGTTGGGCAGGGGGCCAACGAGCAGTACTTC. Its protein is CASSLVGQGANEQYF.

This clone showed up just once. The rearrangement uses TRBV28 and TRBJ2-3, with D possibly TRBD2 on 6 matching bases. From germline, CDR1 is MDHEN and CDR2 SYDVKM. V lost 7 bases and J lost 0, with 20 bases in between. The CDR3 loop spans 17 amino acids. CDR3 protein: CASTPLGRGTSTDTQYF. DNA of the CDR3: TGTGCCAGCACACCCCTGGGGCGGGGTACAAGCACAGATACGCAGTATTTT.

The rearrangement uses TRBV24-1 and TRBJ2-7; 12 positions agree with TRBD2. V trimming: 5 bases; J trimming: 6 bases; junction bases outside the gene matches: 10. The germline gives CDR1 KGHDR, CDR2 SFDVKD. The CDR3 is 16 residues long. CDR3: CATSASSGRGVSEQYF. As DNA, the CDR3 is TGTGCCACCAGTGCTTCTAGCGGGAGGGGGGTAAGCGAGCAGTACTTC.

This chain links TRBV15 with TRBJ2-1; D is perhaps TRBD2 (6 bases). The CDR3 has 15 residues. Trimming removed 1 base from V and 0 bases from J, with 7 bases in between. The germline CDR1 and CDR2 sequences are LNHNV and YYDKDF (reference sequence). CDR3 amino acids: CATSRVSGSYNEQFF. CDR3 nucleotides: TGTGCCACCAGCAGAGTTAGCGGCTCCTACAATGAGCAGTTCTTC.

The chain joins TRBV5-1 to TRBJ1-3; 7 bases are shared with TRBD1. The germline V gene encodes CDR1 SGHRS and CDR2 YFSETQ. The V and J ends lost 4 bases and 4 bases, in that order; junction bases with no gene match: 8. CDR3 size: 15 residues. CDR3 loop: CASSREGGAGNTIYF. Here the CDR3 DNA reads TGCGCCAGCAGCCGGGAAGGGGGCGCGGGAAACACCATATATTTT.

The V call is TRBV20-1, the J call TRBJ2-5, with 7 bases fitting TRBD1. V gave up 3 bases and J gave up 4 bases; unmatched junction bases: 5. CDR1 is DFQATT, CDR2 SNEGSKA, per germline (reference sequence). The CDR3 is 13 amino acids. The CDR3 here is CSASGRDRETQYF. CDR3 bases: TGCAGTGCTAGTGGCAGGGACAGAGAGACCCAGTACTTC.

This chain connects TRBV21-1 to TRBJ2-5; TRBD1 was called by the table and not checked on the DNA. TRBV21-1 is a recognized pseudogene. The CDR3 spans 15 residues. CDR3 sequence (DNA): TGTGCCAGCAGCACCGCTAACGACCCCAGGGAGACCCAGTACTTC. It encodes CASSTANDPRETQYF.

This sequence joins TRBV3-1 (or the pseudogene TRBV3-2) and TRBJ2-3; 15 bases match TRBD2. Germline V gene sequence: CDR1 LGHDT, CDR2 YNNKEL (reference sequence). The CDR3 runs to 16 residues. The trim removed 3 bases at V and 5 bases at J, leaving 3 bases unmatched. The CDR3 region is CASSQGLAGGEDTQYF. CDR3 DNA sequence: TGTGCCAGCAGCCAGGGACTAGCGGGAGGAGAAGATACGCAGTATTTT.

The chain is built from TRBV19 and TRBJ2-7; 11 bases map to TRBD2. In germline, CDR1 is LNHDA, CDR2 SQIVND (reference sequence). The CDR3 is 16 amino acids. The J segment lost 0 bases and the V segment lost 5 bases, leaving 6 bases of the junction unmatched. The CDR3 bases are TGTGCCAGTAGTGCACCGGGACTAGCGGCCTCCTACGAGCAGTACTTC. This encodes CASSAPGLAASYEQYF. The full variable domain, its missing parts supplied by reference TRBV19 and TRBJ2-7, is DGGITQSPKYLFRKEGQNVTLSCEQNLNHDAMYWYRQDPGQGLRLIYYSQIVNDFQKGDIAEGYSVSREKKESFPLTVTSAQKNPTAFYLCASSAPGLAASYEQYFGPGTRLTVT.

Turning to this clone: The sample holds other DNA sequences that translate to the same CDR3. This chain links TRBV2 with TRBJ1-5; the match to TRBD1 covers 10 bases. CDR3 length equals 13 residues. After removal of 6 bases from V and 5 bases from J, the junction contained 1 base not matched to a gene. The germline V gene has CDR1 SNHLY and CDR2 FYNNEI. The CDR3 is CASRGTGDQPQHF. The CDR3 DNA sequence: TGTGCCAGCAGAGGGACAGGGGATCAGCCCCAGCATTTT.

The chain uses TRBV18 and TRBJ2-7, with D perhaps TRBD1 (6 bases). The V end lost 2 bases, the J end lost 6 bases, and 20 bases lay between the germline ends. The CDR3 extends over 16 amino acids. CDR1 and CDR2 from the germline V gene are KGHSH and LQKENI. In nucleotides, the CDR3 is TGTGCCAGCTCACCATTTCTGGGGGCTGGGGCTGGCGAGCAGTACTTC. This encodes CASSPFLGAGAGEQYF.

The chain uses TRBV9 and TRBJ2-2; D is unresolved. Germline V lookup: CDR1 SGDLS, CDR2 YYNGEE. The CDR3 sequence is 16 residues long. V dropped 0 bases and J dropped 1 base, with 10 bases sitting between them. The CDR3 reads CASSVALAENTGELFF. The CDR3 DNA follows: TGTGCCAGCAGCGTAGCTTTGGCGGAGAACACCGGGGAGCTGTTTTTT. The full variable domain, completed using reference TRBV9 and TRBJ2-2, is DSGVTQTPKHLITATGQRVTLRCSPRSGDLSVYWYQQSLDQGLQFLIQYYNGEERAKGNILERFSAQQFPDLHSELNLSSLELGDSALYFCASSVALAENTGELFFGEGSRLTVL.

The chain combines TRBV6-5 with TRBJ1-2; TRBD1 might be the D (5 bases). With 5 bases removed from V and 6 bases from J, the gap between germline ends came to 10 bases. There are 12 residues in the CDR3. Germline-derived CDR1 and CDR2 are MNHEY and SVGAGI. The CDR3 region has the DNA TGTGCCAGCAGTCAAACCAGGGATGGCTACACCTTC. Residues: CASSQTRDGYTF.

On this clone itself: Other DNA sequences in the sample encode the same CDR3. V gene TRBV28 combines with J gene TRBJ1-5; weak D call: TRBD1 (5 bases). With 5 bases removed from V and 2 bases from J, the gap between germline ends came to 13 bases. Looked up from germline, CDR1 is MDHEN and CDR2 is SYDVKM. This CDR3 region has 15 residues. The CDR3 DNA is TGTGCCAGCAGTGTCCAGGGTCGGGGCAATCAGCCCCAGCATTTT. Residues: CASSVQGRGNQPQHF.

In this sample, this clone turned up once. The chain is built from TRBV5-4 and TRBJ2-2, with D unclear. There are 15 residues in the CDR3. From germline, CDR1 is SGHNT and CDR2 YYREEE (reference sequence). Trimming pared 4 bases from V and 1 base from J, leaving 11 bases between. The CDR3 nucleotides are TGTGCCAGCAGCCAACAAACTAAGAACACCGGGGAGCTGTTTTTT. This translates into CASSQQTKNTGELFF.